This T cell receptor (beta chain) emerged from a study of a mutant IDH1 vaccine in newly diagnosed glioma. Study details: Eight vaccinations were given in weeks 1, 3, 5, 7, 11, 15, 19 and 23.

TCRdb's copy holds only in-frame clones and misses some; the assay was immunoSEQ multiplex PCR. The sample shows 50,000 or so clones, about 81% of them seen only once. Note on this clone: The target antigen is unknown.

Time point given: week 5, during vaccination. In the vaccine, a single dose held 300 ug of the mutant IDH1 20-mer peptide, along with topical imiquimod. The sample was PBMCs, taken from a glioma patient whose treatment included an IDH1 peptide vaccine. The origin of this receptor is a woman aged 50 to 60 with glioma.

This CDR3 reads CASSSRWQGVTDTQYF. The CDR3, as DNA: TGTGCCAGCAGCTCTCGGTGGCAGGGGGTCACAGATACGCAGTATTTT. The chain couples TRBV27 to TRBJ2-3; 7 bases agree with TRBD1. Germline CDR1 and CDR2: MNHEY and SMNVEV (reference sequence). CDR3 size: 16 residues. V gave up 6 bases and J gave up 2 bases; unmatched junction bases: 11.